This T cell receptor beta chain stems from a study of T cells in Graves' hyperthyroidism and ophthalmopathy. Exclusion of a patient resulted from uncontrolled infection, other autoimmune disease, pregnancy or lactation. Amplified TCR beta CDR3 regions derived from RNA transcripts. HTBI primers were the set used in a first-round RT-PCR of the TCR CDR3. Each CDR3 protein is one row after TCRdb ran MiXCR on the multiplex PCR reads. The table shows 700,000 to 850,000 distinct CDR3 sequences, with approximately 40% occurring only once. Trimming took 1 base from V and 3 from J, leaving 12 bases between them. This CDR3 is 15 amino acids long.

Sequencing was performed on blood. The origin of this receptor is a woman aged 40 to 55 with Graves' hyperthyroidism. The chain combines TRBV12-3 or TRBV12-4 with TRBJ1-2, with D perhaps TRBD1 (5 bases). The CDR3 sequence: CASSLVAGSHYGYTF. As DNA, the CDR3 is TGTGCCAGCAGTTTAGTAGCAGGGAGCCACTATGGCTACACCTTC.